This TCR beta chain emerged from a study of T cell responses to AZD1222 COVID-19 vaccine. Sequencing used immunoSEQ multiplex PCR; TCRdb keeps in-frame clones, though not all of them. The sample carries 130,000 to 150,000 clones, around nine tenths recorded once. About this clone itself: What it recognizes is unknown.

CDR3 length equals 14 residues. Trimming cost V 2 bases and J 4 bases, with 9 bases left between them. The germline CDR1 and CDR2 sequences are MNHEY and SMNVEV (reference sequence). Study conclusions and caveats: Clonal diversity was possibly underestimated, and the donors were mostly white British, with more females. The span of vaccine-associated CD4 TCRs extended across spike, with dominance at 160-218 and 743-854.

The rearrangement joins TRBV27 to TRBJ1-5; no definite D call. The material was peripheral blood, obtained on day 0 of AZD1222 vaccination. This clonotype originated in an adult in good health. CDR3 nucleotide sequence: TGTGCCAGCAGTTTAACAAGGGATAATCAGCCCCAGCATTTT. Its protein product is CASSLTRDNQPQHF.